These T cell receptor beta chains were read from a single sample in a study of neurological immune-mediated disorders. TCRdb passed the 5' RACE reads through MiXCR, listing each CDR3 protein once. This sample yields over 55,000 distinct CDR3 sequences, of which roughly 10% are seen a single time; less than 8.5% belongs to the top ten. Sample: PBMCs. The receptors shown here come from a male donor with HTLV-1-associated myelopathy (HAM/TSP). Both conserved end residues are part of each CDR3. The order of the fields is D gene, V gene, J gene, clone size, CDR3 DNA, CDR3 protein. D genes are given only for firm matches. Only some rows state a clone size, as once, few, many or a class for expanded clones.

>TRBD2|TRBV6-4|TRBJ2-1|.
TGTGCCAGCAGCCCTAGCGGGGGGGCAGCCCATGAGCAGTTCTTC
CASSPSGGAAHEQFF
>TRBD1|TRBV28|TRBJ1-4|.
TGTGCCAGCGGCATTGGGACAGTCCTTGGGAAACTGTTTTTT
CASGIGTVLGKLFF
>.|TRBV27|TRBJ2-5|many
TGTGCCAGCAGCCCGGAGGCGGGCGGGGAGACCCAGTACTTC
CASSPEAGGETQYF
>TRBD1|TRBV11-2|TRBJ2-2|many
TGTGCCAGCAGCTTAGTTGGACAGGTTGCCGGGGAGCTGTTTTTT
CASSLVGQVAGELFF
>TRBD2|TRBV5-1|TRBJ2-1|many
TGCGCCAGCAGCACCCCGGTAGCGGGGGGGCTGATCTATGAGCAGTTCTTC
CASSTPVAGGLIYEQFF
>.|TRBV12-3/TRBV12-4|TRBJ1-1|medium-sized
TGTGCCAGCAAGCCACTGGGAGAGTACACTGAAGCTTTCTTT
CASKPLGEYTEAFF
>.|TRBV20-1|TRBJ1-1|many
TGCAGTGCGCCCCCCTACCAGAACACTGAAGCTTTCTTT
CSAPPYQNTEAFF
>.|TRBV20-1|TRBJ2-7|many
TGCAGTGCTAGAGATTTTCGGCAGATCAATTTCGAGCAGTACTTC
CSARDFRQINFEQYF
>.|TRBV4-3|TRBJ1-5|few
TGCGCCAGCAGCCAACTCCCGGCATCGCCCCAGCATTTT
CASSQLPASPQHF
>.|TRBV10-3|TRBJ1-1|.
TGTGCCATCAGTGATTCAAGGTCCAGACCTGAAGCTTTCTTT
CAISDSRSRPEAFF
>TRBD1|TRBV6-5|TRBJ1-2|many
TGTGCCAGCAGGGCCCGGACAGGAAGAAACCTCCTAAGTGGCTACACCTTC
CASRARTGRNLLSGYTF
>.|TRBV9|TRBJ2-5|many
TGTGCCAGCAGCGGGGGGGGCTTACAAGAGACCCAGTACTTC
CASSGGGLQETQYF
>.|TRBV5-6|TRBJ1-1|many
TGTGCCAGCAGCCGAAGACAATACACTGAAGCTTTCTTT
CASSRRQYTEAFF
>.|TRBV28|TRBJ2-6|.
TGTGCCAGCAGTCCCGAGCGGTCTGGGGCCAACGTCCTGACTTTC
CASSPERSGANVLTF
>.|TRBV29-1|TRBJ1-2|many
TGCAGCGTACTAGTACCGACATATGGCTACACCTTC
CSVLVPTYGYTF
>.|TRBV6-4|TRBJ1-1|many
TGTGCCAGCAGCCCCGGGTGGAACACTGAAGCTTTCTTT
CASSPGWNTEAFF
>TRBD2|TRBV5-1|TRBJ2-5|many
TGCGCCAGCAGCTTGGAGTGGGGAGGGAAGACCCAGTACTTC
CASSLEWGGKTQYF
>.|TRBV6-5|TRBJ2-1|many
TGTGCCAGCAGTTACTCCGGGGTAGGCTACAATGAGCAGTTCTTC
CASSYSGVGYNEQFF
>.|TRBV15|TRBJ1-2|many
TGTGCCACCAGCAGAGGGGGCCTTATCTATGGCTACACCTTC
CATSRGGLIYGYTF
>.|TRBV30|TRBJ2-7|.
TGTGCCTGGAGTGTAGGGCTTACCTACGAGCAGTACTTC
CAWSVGLTYEQYF
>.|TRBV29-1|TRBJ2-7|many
TGCAGCGTCTCATCCGGGACACCATACGAGCAGTACTTC
CSVSSGTPYEQYF
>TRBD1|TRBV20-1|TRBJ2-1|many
TGCAGTGCTAGAAATTCCGGGACAGCGACCTACAATGAGCAGTTCTTC
CSARNSGTATYNEQFF
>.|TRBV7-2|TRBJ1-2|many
TGTGCCAGCAGCTTAAAGCTCGGAGTGGGTGGAGGTGGCTACACCTTC
CASSLKLGVGGGGYTF
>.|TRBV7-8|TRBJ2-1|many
TGTGCCAGCAACGGAGACAGGGAGGCCTACAATGAGCAGTTCTTC
CASNGDREAYNEQFF
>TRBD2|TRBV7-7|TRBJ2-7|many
TGTGCTAGCAGCCCGGCTAGCGGGGGTTACGAGCAGTACTTC
CASSPASGGYEQYF
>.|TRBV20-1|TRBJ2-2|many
TGCAGTGCTAACAGGATAAAGAACACCGGGGAGCTGTTTTTT
CSANRIKNTGELFF
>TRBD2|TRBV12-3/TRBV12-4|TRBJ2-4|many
TGTGCCAGCAGTTTAGGGGGTCCGGGACTAGCGGGGGGGCCGGCCAAAAACATTCAGTACTTC
CASSLGGPGLAGGPAKNIQYF
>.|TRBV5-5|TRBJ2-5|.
TGTGCCAGCAACTTGATGCGGACAGAAGAGACACAGTACTTC
CASNLMRTEETQYF
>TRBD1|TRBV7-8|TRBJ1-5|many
TGTGCCAGCAGTCGGACAGGGAATCAGCCCCAGCATTTT
CASSRTGNQPQHF
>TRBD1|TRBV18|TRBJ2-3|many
TGTGCCAGCTCACCGAGACAGGGTGATACGCAGTATTTT
CASSPRQGDTQYF
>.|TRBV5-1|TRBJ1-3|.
TGCGCCAGCAGCCCGTACGTTTCTGGAAACACCATATATTTT
CASSPYVSGNTIYF
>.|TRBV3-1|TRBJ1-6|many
TGTGCCAGCAGCCAGCAGGGTGGGAATTCACCCCTCCACTTT
CASSQQGGNSPLHF
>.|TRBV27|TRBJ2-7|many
TGTGCCAGCAGTCCCTCGGGTATAGGCGAGCAGTACTTC
CASSPSGIGEQYF
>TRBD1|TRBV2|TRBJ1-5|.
TGTGCCAGCAGTGATCGGGACAGGGCCGTCTATAGCAATCAGCCCCAGCATTTT
CASSDRDRAVYSNQPQHF
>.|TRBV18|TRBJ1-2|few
TGTGCCAGCTCACCAGAAGAGGCAGGGTATCGTGGCTACACCTTC
CASSPEEAGYRGYTF